What follows describes a single T cell receptor (beta chain). Its specificity is not known. This CDR3 has 14 residues. Trimming took off 2 bases at V and 6 bases at J, with 17 bases between the two ends. CDR1 GTSNPN and CDR2 SVGIG come from the germline V gene (reference sequence). This entry comes from a study of CD8+ T cells in alopecia areata. Findings and limits, study-wide: More clonal than normal scalp was lesional scalp, particularly alopecia totalis/universalis.

Extraction and reverse transcription of RNA yielded cDNA as the sequencing template. Sequencing used immunoSEQ multiplex PCR; TCRdb keeps in-frame clones, though not all of them. The table has some 160,000 clones, more than 55% seen once. This chain joins TRBV30 and TRBJ2-7, with TRBD2 as a possible D gene (6 bases). This sequence originates from a human donor in good health. The sequencing input was CD8+ T cells sorted from blood. CDR3 protein: CAWSPRDFILEQYF. DNA of the CDR3: TGTGCCTGGAGTCCTCGGGACTTCATCCTCGAGCAGTACTTC.